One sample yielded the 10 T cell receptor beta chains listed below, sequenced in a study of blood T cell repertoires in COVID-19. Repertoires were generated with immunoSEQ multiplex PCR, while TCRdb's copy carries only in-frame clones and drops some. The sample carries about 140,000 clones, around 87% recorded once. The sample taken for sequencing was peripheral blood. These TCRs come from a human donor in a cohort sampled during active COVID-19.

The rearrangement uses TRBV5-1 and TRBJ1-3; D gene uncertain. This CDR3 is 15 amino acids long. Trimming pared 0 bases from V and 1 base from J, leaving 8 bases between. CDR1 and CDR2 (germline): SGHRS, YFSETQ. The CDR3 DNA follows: TGCGCCAGCAGCTTGGCCACAGAGTCTGGAAACACCATATATTTT. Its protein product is CASSLATESGNTIYF.

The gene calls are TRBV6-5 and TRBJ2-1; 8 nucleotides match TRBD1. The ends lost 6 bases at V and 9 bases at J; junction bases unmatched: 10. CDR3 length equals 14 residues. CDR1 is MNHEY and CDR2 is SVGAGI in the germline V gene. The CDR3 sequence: CASRRTQGVAEQFF. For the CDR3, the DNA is TGTGCCAGCAGAAGAACACAGGGGGTGGCTGAGCAGTTCTTC.

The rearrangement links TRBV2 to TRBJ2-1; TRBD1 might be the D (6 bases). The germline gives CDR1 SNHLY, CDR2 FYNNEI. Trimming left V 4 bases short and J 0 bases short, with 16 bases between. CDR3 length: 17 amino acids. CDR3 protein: CASSGPYRVGSYNEQFF. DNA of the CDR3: TGTGCCAGCAGTGGCCCTTACAGGGTTGGCTCCTACAATGAGCAGTTCTTC.

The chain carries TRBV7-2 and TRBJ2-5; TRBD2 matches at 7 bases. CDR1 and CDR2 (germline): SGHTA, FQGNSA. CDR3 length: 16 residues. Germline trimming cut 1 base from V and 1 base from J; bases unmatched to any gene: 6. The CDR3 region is CASSLGSGTTQETQYF. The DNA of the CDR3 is TGTGCCAGCAGCTTAGGATCCGGGACTACCCAAGAGACCCAGTACTTC.

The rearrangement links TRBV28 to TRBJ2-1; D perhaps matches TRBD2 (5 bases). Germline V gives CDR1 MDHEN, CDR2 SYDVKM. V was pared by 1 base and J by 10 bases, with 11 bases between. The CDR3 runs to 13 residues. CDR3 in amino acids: CASSLFRDLEQFF. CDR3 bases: TGTGCCAGCAGTTTATTTCGGGATTTGGAGCAGTTCTTC.

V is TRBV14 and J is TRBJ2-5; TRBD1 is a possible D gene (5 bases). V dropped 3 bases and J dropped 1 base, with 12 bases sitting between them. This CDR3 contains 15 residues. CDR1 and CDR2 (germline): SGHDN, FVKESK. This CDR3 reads CASSQTRVLQETQYF. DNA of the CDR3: TGTGCCAGCAGCCAGACCAGGGTACTCCAAGAGACCCAGTACTTC. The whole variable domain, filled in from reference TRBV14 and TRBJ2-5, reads EAGVTQFPSHSVIEKGQTVTLRCDPISGHDNLYWYRRVMGKEIKFLLHFVKESKQDESGMPNNRFLAERTGGTYSTLKVQPAELEDSGVYFCASSQTRVLQETQYFGPGTRLLVL.

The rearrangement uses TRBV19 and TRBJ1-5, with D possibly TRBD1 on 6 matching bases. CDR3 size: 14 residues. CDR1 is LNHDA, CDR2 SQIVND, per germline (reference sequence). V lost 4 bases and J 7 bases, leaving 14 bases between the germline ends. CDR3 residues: CASSKDQGQQPQHF. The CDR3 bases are TGTGCCAGTAGTAAGGACCAGGGGCAGCAGCCCCAGCATTTT.

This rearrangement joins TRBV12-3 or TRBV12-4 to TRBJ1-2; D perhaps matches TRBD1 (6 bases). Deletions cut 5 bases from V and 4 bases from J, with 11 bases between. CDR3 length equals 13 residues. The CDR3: CASSTGSLYGYTF. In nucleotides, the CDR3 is TGTGCCAGCAGTACAGGGTCACTCTATGGCTACACCTTC.

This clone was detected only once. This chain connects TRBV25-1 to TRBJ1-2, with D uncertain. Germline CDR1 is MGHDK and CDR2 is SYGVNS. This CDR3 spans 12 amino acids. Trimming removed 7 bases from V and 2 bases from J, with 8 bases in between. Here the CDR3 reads CASTTGNYGYTF. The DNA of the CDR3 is TGTGCCAGCACCACGGGGAACTATGGCTACACCTTC.

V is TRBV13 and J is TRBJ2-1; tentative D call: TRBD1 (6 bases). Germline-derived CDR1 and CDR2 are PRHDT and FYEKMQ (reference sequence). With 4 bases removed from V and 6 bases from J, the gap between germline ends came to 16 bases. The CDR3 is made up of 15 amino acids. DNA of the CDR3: TGTGCCAGCAGCTCTTATGGACAGATAATCAATGAGCAGTTCTTC. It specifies CASSSYGQIINEQFF.